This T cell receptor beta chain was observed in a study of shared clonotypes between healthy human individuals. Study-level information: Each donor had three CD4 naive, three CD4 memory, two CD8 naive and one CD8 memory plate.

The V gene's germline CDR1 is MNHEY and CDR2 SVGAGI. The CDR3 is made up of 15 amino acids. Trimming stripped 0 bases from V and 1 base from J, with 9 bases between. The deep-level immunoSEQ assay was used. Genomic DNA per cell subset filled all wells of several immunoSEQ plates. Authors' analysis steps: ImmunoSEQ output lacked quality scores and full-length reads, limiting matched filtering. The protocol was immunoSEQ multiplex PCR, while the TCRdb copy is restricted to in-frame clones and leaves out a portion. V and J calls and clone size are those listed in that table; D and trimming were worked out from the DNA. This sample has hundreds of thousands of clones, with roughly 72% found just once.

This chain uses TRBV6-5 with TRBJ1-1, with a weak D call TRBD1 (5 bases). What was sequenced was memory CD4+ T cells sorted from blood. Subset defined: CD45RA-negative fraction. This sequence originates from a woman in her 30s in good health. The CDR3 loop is CASSYSLRANTEAFF. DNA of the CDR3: TGTGCCAGCAGTTACTCTCTCAGGGCGAACACTGAAGCTTTCTTT.